These 20 T cell receptor beta chains were sequenced from one sample in a study of blood T cell repertoires in COVID-19. The protocol was immunoSEQ multiplex PCR, while the TCRdb copy is restricted to in-frame clones and leaves out a portion. The sample holds some 180,000 clones, around 82% seen once. The sequencing input was peripheral blood. These receptors came from a man between 65 and 85 years old with active or convalescent COVID-19.

The CDR3 spells CASSPPARTDTQYF. CDR3 DNA sequence: TGTGCCAGCAGTCCCCCCGCTAGAACAGATACGCAGTATTTT. The chain recombines TRBV6-6 with TRBJ2-3; D call uncertain. The germline V gene has CDR1 MNHNY and CDR2 SVGAGI (reference sequence). Trimming took off 5 bases at V and 3 bases at J, with 12 bases between the two ends. The CDR3 loop spans 14 amino acids.

Only a few counts were recorded for this clone. This chain uses TRBV29-1 with TRBJ1-1, with D hard to call. The CDR3 is made up of 13 amino acids. CDR1 SQVTM and CDR2 ANQGSEA come from the germline V gene. Trimming took off 7 bases at V and 5 bases at J, with 17 bases between the two ends. As DNA, the CDR3 is TGCAGCGCCATGGGATTTCGAGGGACTGAAGCTTTCTTT. Translating it yields CSAMGFRGTEAFF.

This clone was recorded a few times. The chain couples TRBV9 to TRBJ1-1; no definite D call. This CDR3 is 15 amino acids long. The germline V gene has CDR1 SGDLS and CDR2 YYNGEE. Trimming cost V 0 bases and J 6 bases, with 15 bases left between them. The CDR3 DNA is TGTGCCAGCAGCGTAGAAGCGAGAGGAGAGCCTGAAGCTTTCTTT. Protein product: CASSVEARGEPEAFF.

The table lists this clone with a count of one. V usage is TRBV5-1 and J usage is TRBJ1-3; 9 positions agree with TRBD1. The CDR3 spans 16 residues. The J segment lost 0 bases and the V segment lost 3 bases, leaving 4 bases of the junction unmatched. The germline gives CDR1 SGHRS, CDR2 YFSETQ. The CDR3 region is CASSSGTGSSGNTIYF. For the CDR3, the DNA is TGCGCCAGCAGCTCCGGGACAGGGAGCTCTGGAAACACCATATATTTT.

This chain links TRBV28 with TRBJ1-4; D gene unclear. The CDR3 loop spans 15 amino acids. Trimming removed 5 bases at V and 1 base at J, with 11 bases between. CDR1 and CDR2 from the germline V gene are MDHEN and SYDVKM. DNA of the CDR3: TGTGCCAGCAGTGTCCCCGGGTTAACTAATGAAAAACTGTTTTTT. Amino acids: CASSVPGLTNEKLFF.

CDR3 in DNA: TGTGCCAGTAGTACAACCGGGACAGGGGAGTATGGCTACACCTTC. Amino acid sequence: CASSTTGTGEYGYTF. V and J are TRBV19 and TRBJ1-2, with 10 nucleotides matching TRBD1. Trimming cost V 4 bases and J 5 bases; bases outside gene matches: 7. The CDR3 runs to 15 residues. CDR1 and CDR2 from the germline V gene are LNHDA and SQIVND (reference sequence).

The rearrangement joins TRBV10-3 to TRBJ1-2, with D possibly TRBD1 on 6 matching bases. V was shortened by 2 bases and J by 6 bases, with 10 bases between the two germline ends. This CDR3 is 13 amino acids long. Germline CDR1 ENHRY, CDR2 SYGVKD. CDR3 nucleotide sequence: TGTGCCATCAGTGAGAGGGGGAGGGATGGCTACACCTTC. This translates into CAISERGRDGYTF.

The gene calls are TRBV5-8 and TRBJ1-1; D not resolved. The CDR3 sequence is 14 residues long. Trimming took off 0 bases at V and 5 bases at J, with 11 bases between the two ends. Germline loops: CDR1 SGHTS, CDR2 YDEGEE. The CDR3: CASSLGVGGTEAFF. The CDR3, as DNA: TGTGCCAGCAGCTTGGGGGTAGGAGGTACTGAAGCTTTCTTT.

The rearrangement joins TRBV5-1 to TRBJ2-1; 10 bases are a match to TRBD2. Germline CDR1 reads SGHRS; CDR2 reads YFSETQ. V shed 6 bases and J 6 bases; nucleotides not matched to a gene: 6. The CDR3 covers 14 residues. The CDR3: CASIGLAAGNEQFF. CDR3 DNA: TGCGCCAGCATCGGACTAGCGGCGGGCAATGAGCAGTTCTTC.

The genes are TRBV29-1 and TRBJ1-1; possible D gene TRBD1, 5 bases. The CDR3 totals 16 residues. Germline CDR1 SQVTM, CDR2 ANQGSEA. V lost 4 bases to trimming and J lost 4 bases, with 22 bases between them. CDR3 nucleotides: TGCAGCGTTGGTGGGATTCAGGCTCCGGGGGGCACTGAAGCTTTCTTT. Translated, it gives CSVGGIQAPGGTEAFF.

This chain uses TRBV5-4 with TRBJ2-5; tentative D call: TRBD2 (5 bases). CDR3 length: 14 residues. Germline V gives CDR1 SGHNT, CDR2 YYREEE (reference sequence). Trimming cost V 0 bases and J 5 bases, with 11 bases left between them. The CDR3 bases are TGTGCCAGCAGCTTGGGAGGGTTGTGGGAGACCCAGTACTTC. It yields the protein CASSLGGLWETQYF.

This chain uses TRBV19 with TRBJ2-1, with 15 bases that match TRBD2. Germline assignment: CDR1 LNHDA and CDR2 SQIVND (reference sequence). The CDR3 is 17 amino acids. V gave up 6 bases and J gave up 6 bases; unmatched junction bases: 9. The CDR3 bases are TGTGCCAGTAGAACCGGACTAGCGGGAGGGAAGTTCAATGAGCAGTTCTTC. Its translation: CASRTGLAGGKFNEQFF.

The chain combines TRBV5-1 with TRBJ1-2; 9 bases are a match to TRBD1. Looked up from germline, CDR1 is SGHRS and CDR2 is YFSETQ. J lost 10 bases, V lost 2 bases, and 15 bases had no gene match. The CDR3 loop spans 16 amino acids. CDR3 coding DNA: TGCGCCAGCAGCTTCGCCCCCTCCGGGACAGGGATGCCCTACACCTTC. Translation: CASSFAPSGTGMPYTF. The entire variable domain, with the rest obtained from reference TRBV5-1 and TRBJ1-2, is as follows: KAGVTQTPRYLIKTRGQQVTLSCSPISGHRSVSWYQQTPGQGLQFLFEYFSETQRNKGNFPGRFSGRQFSNSRSEMNVSTLELGDSALYLCASSFAPSGTGMPYTFGSGTRLTVV.

The chain employs TRBV7-9 and TRBJ2-5; D remains ambiguous. The germline V gene has CDR1 SEHNR and CDR2 FQNEAQ (reference sequence). This CDR3 has 14 residues. The V end lost 5 bases, the J end lost 2 bases, and 12 bases lay between the germline ends. As DNA, the CDR3 is TGTGCCAGCAGCCCCTTGGCACCGCAAGAGACCCAGTACTTC. Amino acids: CASSPLAPQETQYF.

The chain links TRBV5-1 to TRBJ2-1; D is possibly TRBD1 (6 bases). CDR1 SGHRS and CDR2 YFSETQ come from the germline V gene. CDR3 length: 18 amino acids. V lost 4 bases and J lost 0, with 20 bases in between. The CDR3 sequence is CASSVPNGTTSSYNEQFF. The CDR3 DNA reads as TGCGCCAGCAGCGTACCGAATGGGACAACTAGCTCCTACAATGAGCAGTTCTTC.

V and J are TRBV4-1 and TRBJ2-1, with 8 bases fitting TRBD1. V lost 0 bases, J lost 4 bases, and 8 bases stayed unmatched. Germline CDR1 and CDR2: MGHRA and YSYEKL. CDR3 size: 17 residues. CDR3 residues: CASSQEQAGGFYNEQFF. The CDR3 DNA sequence: TGCGCCAGCAGCCAAGAACAGGCAGGGGGCTTTTACAATGAGCAGTTCTTC.

V is TRBV7-9 and J is TRBJ1-2, with 11 positions matching TRBD1. The CDR3 extends over 16 amino acids. CDR1 and CDR2 (germline): SEHNR, FQNEAQ (reference sequence). After removal of 5 bases from V and 4 bases from J, the junction contained 9 bases not matched to a gene. CDR3 bases: TGTGCCAGCAGCGCGACCTCCGGGACAGGGGGCTATGGCTACACCTTC. Protein: CASSATSGTGGYGYTF. The full variable domain, completed using reference TRBV7-9 and TRBJ1-2, is DTGVSQNPRHKITKRGQNVTFRCDPISEHNRLYWYRQTLGQGPEFLTYFQNEAQLEKSRLLSDRFSAERPKGSFSTLEIQRTEQGDSAMYLCASSATSGTGGYGYTFGSGTRLTVV.

With regard to this clone: The sample has other DNA sequences that encode this CDR3 too. CDR3 in DNA: TGTGCCAGCAGCTTAGCGGGAGGCCAAGAGACCCAGTACTTC. Translating gives CASSLAGGQETQYF. The rearrangement links TRBV7-2 to TRBJ2-5; D possibly corresponds to TRBD2 (6 bases). Trimming left V 0 bases short and J 1 base short, with 6 bases between. The CDR3 has 14 amino acids. Germline V gives CDR1 SGHTA, CDR2 FQGNSA.

As for this clone: The junction departs from the called germline gene at one end, perhaps through a read error. Additional DNA sequences in this sample encode the identical CDR3. The rearrangement links TRBV5-5 to TRBJ1-5; perhaps TRBD1 as D (6 bases). Per the germline V gene, CDR1 is SGHKS and CDR2 is YYEKEE (reference sequence). The CDR3 extends over 17 amino acids. The CDR3 nucleotides are TGTGCCAGCAGTTTGGTAGTGGACAGCAGTAGCAATCAGCCCCAGCATTTT. Translating it yields CASSLVVDSSSNQPQHF.

The chain joins TRBV29-1 to TRBJ1-2; possibly TRBD1 for D (6 bases). Germline V lookup: CDR1 SQVTM, CDR2 ANQGSEA. V lost 6 bases, J lost 6 bases, and 14 bases lay in between. The CDR3 contains 12 residues. CDR3 nucleotide sequence: TGCAGCGTGGGTGGGACAACCGATGGCTACACCTTC. It translates to CSVGGTTDGYTF.